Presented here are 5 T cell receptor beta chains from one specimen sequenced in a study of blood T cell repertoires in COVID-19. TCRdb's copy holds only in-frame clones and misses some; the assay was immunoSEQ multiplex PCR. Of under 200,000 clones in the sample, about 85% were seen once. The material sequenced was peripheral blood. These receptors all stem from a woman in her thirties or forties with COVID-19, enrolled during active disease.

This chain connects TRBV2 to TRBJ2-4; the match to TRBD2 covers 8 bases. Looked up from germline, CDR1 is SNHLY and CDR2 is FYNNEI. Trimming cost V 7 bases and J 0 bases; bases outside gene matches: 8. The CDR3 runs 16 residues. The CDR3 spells CASTISGTLAKNIQYF. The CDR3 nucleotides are TGTGCCAGCACCATTAGCGGGACCTTAGCCAAAAACATTCAGTACTTC.

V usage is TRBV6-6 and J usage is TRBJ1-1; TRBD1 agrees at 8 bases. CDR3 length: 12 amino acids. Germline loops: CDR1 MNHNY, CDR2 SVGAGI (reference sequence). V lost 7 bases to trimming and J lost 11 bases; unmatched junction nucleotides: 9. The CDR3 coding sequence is TGTGCCAGCAACAAACAGGGGGTCGGGGCTTTCTTT. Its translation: CASNKQGVGAFF.

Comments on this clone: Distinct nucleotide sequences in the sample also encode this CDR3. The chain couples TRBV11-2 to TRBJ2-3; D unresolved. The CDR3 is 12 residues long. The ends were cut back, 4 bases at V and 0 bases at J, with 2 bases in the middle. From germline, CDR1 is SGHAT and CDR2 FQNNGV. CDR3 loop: CASSSSTDTQYF. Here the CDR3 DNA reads TGTGCCAGCAGCTCTAGCACAGATACGCAGTATTTT.

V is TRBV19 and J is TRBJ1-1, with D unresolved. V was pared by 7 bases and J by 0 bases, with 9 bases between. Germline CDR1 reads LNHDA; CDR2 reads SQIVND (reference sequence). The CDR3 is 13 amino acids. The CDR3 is CASTLVVNTEAFF. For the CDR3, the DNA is TGTGCCAGTACCCTGGTAGTGAACACTGAAGCTTTCTTT.

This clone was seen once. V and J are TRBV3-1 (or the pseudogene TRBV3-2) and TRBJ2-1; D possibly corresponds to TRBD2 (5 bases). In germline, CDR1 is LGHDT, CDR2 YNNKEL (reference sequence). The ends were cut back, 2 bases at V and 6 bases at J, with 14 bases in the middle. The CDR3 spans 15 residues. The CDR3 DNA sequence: TGTGCCAGCAGCCAATTTGCGGGTTGGATCAATGAGCAGTTCTTC. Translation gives CASSQFAGWINEQFF.